The 9 T cell receptor beta chains presented below share a single source sample, sequenced in a study of regulatory dendritic cells for organ transplantation. TCRdb's table, derived via immunoSEQ multiplex PCR, lists solely in-frame clones and lacks some. The data contain some 28,000 clones, 80% to 85% of them singletons. Sequenced sample: naive CD4+ T cells from blood. Subset defined: CD45RA+ naive T cells. Receptor source: a human donor in good health.

The rearrangement joins TRBV18 to TRBJ2-6; 8 bases agree with TRBD1. The germline V gene encodes CDR1 KGHSH and CDR2 LQKENI. CDR3 length: 17 residues. Trimming cost V 6 bases and J 0 bases; bases outside gene matches: 7. The CDR3 DNA follows: TGTGCCAGCTCGCCGGGACAGGCGAGCTCTGGGGCCAACGTCCTGACTTTC. Amino acids: CASSPGQASSGANVLTF.

In its sample, this clone was seen a few times. The chain employs TRBV7-9 and TRBJ1-1; possibly TRBD1 for D (5 bases). With 5 bases removed from V and 4 bases from J, the gap between germline ends came to 11 bases. CDR1 and CDR2 (germline): SEHNR, FQNEAQ (reference sequence). This CDR3 has 13 amino acids. Here the CDR3 reads CASSPAGGTEAFF. The CDR3, as DNA: TGTGCCAGCAGCCCTGCGGGGGGCACTGAAGCTTTCTTT.

The CDR3 sequence: CASSVQGEKGEKLFF. CDR3 bases: TGTGCCAGCAGTGTACAGGGTGAGAAAGGCGAAAAACTGTTTTTT. The chain recombines TRBV2 with TRBJ1-4; D perhaps matches TRBD1 (6 bases). The CDR3 sequence is 15 residues long. V was shortened by 4 bases and J by 8 bases, with 17 bases between the two germline ends. CDR1 SNHLY and CDR2 FYNNEI come from the germline V gene.

V is TRBV18 and J is TRBJ1-1, with D possibly matching TRBD1 (6 bases). The V and J ends lost 4 bases and 5 bases respectively, with 14 bases between them. CDR3 length equals 14 residues. Germline V gene data show CDR1 as KGHSH and CDR2 as LQKENI. The CDR3 sequence: CASSQGQTGTEAFF. CDR3 nucleotide sequence: TGTGCCAGCTCACAAGGACAGACGGGGACTGAAGCTTTCTTT.

This clone occurred once. The chain couples TRBV6-5 to TRBJ2-3; tentatively, D is TRBD2 (7 bases). Trimming pared 7 bases from V and 4 bases from J, leaving 18 bases between. This CDR3 is built from 15 residues. Germline V CDR1 and CDR2: MNHEY, SVGAGI. The CDR3 reads CASNGGGRRADTQYF. Written as DNA, the CDR3 is TGTGCCAGCAACGGCGGGGGCCGGAGGGCAGATACGCAGTATTTT.

CDR3 nucleotides: TGTGCCAGCAGCTACCGGACTAGCGGGGGGGAGACCCAGTACTTC. Translating it yields CASSYRTSGGETQYF. This chain links TRBV11-2 with TRBJ2-5; 14 nucleotides match TRBD2. The germline V gene has CDR1 SGHAT and CDR2 FQNNGV. This CDR3 comprises 15 residues. The trim removed 4 bases at V and 5 bases at J, leaving 3 bases unmatched.

This clone appeared once. This chain uses TRBV7-7 with TRBJ2-6, with 9 bases that match TRBD1. The CDR3 spans 17 residues. With 5 bases clipped from V and 1 base from J, the junction kept 6 bases outside the gene matches. CDR1 and CDR2 from the germline V gene are SSHAT and FNYEAQ (reference sequence). CDR3 region: CASSQGQGGSGANVLTF. The CDR3 DNA reads TGTGCCAGCAGCCAGGGACAGGGTGGATCTGGGGCCAACGTCCTGACTTTC.

The CDR3 here is CASRRILAGADNEQFF. The CDR3 nucleotides read TGTGCCAGCAGAAGGATTCTAGCGGGGGCTGACAATGAGCAGTTCTTC. The chain recombines TRBV2 with TRBJ2-1; 10 bases are a match to TRBD2. J was trimmed by 5 bases and V by 6 bases; bases with no gene match: 10. The CDR3 spans 16 residues. Germline V lookup: CDR1 SNHLY, CDR2 FYNNEI.

The rearrangement links TRBV18 to TRBJ1-1; D may be TRBD1 (6 bases). Germline CDR1 and CDR2: KGHSH and LQKENI. The CDR3 is 14 residues long. V gave up 1 base and J gave up 3 bases, with 9 bases separating them. For the CDR3, the DNA is TGTGCCAGCTCACCACGTAACAGGGACACTGAAGCTTTCTTT. Its translation is CASSPRNRDTEAFF.